These 11 T cell receptor beta chains came from one sample sequenced in a study of cytomegalovirus exposure and HLA in healthy donors. The PCR used 60 Vbeta and 13 Jbeta primers. The data were produced by immunoSEQ multiplex PCR, yet TCRdb's version contains in-frame clones alone and is incomplete. In the table there are 99,000 or so clones, about four fifths of which are singletons. Sequencing was carried out using PBMCs. The receptors originated from a man aged 25-40 years in good health and CMV-seronegative.

The chain combines TRBV5-4 with TRBJ2-1; the match to TRBD2 covers 9 bases. With 2 bases clipped from V and 7 bases from J, the junction kept 4 bases outside the gene matches. The germline V gene encodes CDR1 SGHNT and CDR2 YYREEE (reference sequence). The CDR3 extends over 14 amino acids. This CDR3 reads CASSLGTSLNEQFF. The CDR3 DNA reads TGTGCCAGCAGCTTAGGGACTAGCCTAAATGAGCAGTTCTTC.

The V and J genes are TRBV30 and TRBJ2-7; the D gene is possibly TRBD2 (5 bases). This CDR3 spans 12 amino acids. CDR1 is GTSNPN, CDR2 SVGIG, per germline (reference sequence). The ends were cut back, 0 bases at V and 9 bases at J, with 12 bases in the middle. CDR3 residues: CAWSVVLEGQYF. CDR3 nucleotide sequence: TGTGCCTGGAGTGTAGTACTCGAGGGGCAGTACTTC.

This chain links TRBV7-6 with TRBJ2-5, with D maybe TRBD2 (6 bases). Germline V lookup: CDR1 SGHVS, CDR2 FNYEAQ. Trimming took 5 bases from V and 4 from J, leaving 20 bases between them. The CDR3 extends over 16 amino acids. The chain's CDR3 is CASSPSGVGFGETQYF. The CDR3, as DNA: TGTGCCAGCAGCCCTTCGGGGGTGGGGTTCGGAGAGACCCAGTACTTC.

J is TRBJ2-7 and V is TRBV7-8, with a weak D call TRBD1 (7 bases). V dropped 2 bases and J dropped 2 bases, with 13 bases sitting between them. The CDR3 contains 15 residues. In germline, CDR1 is SGHVS, CDR2 FQNEAQ. Here the CDR3 reads CASSLTAGGPYEQYF. CDR3 nucleotides: TGTGCCAGCAGCTTAACGGCAGGGGGGCCCTACGAGCAGTACTTC.

This sequence joins TRBV7-8 and TRBJ2-7; D perhaps matches TRBD2 (5 bases). The CDR3 consists of 14 residues. CDR1 and CDR2 (germline): SGHVS, FQNEAQ. Deletions cut 1 base from V and 7 bases from J, with 14 bases between. For the CDR3, the DNA is TGTGCCAGCAGCTTAGGCTCGGTGTCGGGGGAGCAGTACTTC. Encoded protein: CASSLGSVSGEQYF.

The J gene is TRBJ1-4, the V gene TRBV5-1; 8 bases agree with TRBD1. V was clipped by 0 bases and J by 8 bases; unmatched bases: 6. The germline gives CDR1 SGHRS, CDR2 YFSETQ. The CDR3 sequence is 15 residues long. In DNA, the CDR3 is TGCGCCAGCAGCTTGGACCCGGGACAGGTCGAAAAACTGTTTTTT. Residues: CASSLDPGQVEKLFF.

CDR3 DNA: TGTGCCAGCAGCTTAGAGGGGGCAGACACTGAAGCTTTCTTT. Translated: CASSLEGADTEAFF. This chain links TRBV7-9 with TRBJ1-1; the match to TRBD1 covers 7 bases. CDR3 length: 14 residues. The junction had 2 bases not matched to a gene; V was cut back by 1 base and J by 3 bases. Germline V CDR1 and CDR2: SEHNR, FQNEAQ (reference sequence). Combining the CDR3 with reference TRBV7-9 and TRBJ1-1 gives the whole variable domain DTGVSQNPRHKITKRGQNVTFRCDPISEHNRLYWYRQTLGQGPEFLTYFQNEAQLEKSRLLSDRFSAERPKGSFSTLEIQRTEQGDSAMYLCASSLEGADTEAFFGQGTRLTVV.

This rearrangement joins TRBV5-8 to TRBJ1-6, with D tentatively TRBD1 (5 bases). The V gene lost 4 bases and the J gene lost 11 bases, with 10 bases spanning the gap. The CDR3 spans 12 residues. Germline lookup yields CDR1 SGHTS and CDR2 YDEGEE. CDR3 nucleotides: TGTGCCAGCAGCCCGGGGGGGGCACCCCTCCACTTT. This codes for CASSPGGAPLHF.

This chain connects TRBV2 to TRBJ1-1; a possible D gene is TRBD1 (6 bases). The CDR3 consists of 13 residues. Germline V gene lookup returns CDR1 SNHLY and CDR2 FYNNEI. Trimming removed 5 bases from V and 1 base from J, with 8 bases in between. The CDR3 DNA sequence: TGTGCCAGCAGTCCACAGGGGAACACTGAAGCTTTCTTT. Protein sequence: CASSPQGNTEAFF.

This chain joins TRBV18 and TRBJ2-6, with TRBD1 identical over 7 bases. The CDR3 loop spans 16 amino acids. J lost 2 bases, V lost 6 bases, and 7 bases had no gene match. Per germline, CDR1 KGHSH and CDR2 LQKENI. CDR3 residues: CASSRTGTAGANVLTF. In DNA form, the CDR3 reads TGTGCCAGCTCTCGAACGGGGACAGCTGGGGCCAACGTCCTGACTTTC.

The chain is built from TRBV5-6 and TRBJ2-5; TRBD2 might be the D (6 bases). The last part of the DNA fits TRBJ2-7 better; the J call may be wrong. Per the germline V gene, CDR1 is SGHDT and CDR2 is YYEEEE. The CDR3 runs 15 residues. The CDR3 protein is CASSPPTSLSYEQYF. The CDR3 nucleotides are TGTGCCAGCTCACCGCCTACTAGCCTCTCCTACGAGCAGTACTTC.